Each of the 7 T cell receptor beta chains below was sequenced from the same sample in a study of T-cell memory formation after mild COVID-19. TCRdb itself ran the 5' RACE reads through MiXCR, one entry per CDR3 protein. This table has over 150,000 distinct CDR3 sequences, 20% to 25% appearing once. The sample consisted of PBMCs or a T cell subset sorted from them (not recorded which). The receptors shown here come from an adult woman who had mild COVID-19 (a few samples of this study predate the infection). Cell type and time point are not known.

The genes are TRBV4-1 and TRBJ1-1; 8 bases map to TRBD1. V shed 4 bases and J 4 bases; nucleotides not matched to a gene: 5. The CDR3 contains 14 residues. The germline gives CDR1 MGHRA, CDR2 YSYEKL. CDR3 residues: CASSRVQGGTEAFF. For the CDR3, the DNA is TGCGCCAGCAGCCGCGTACAGGGGGGCACTGAAGCTTTCTTT.

The genes are TRBV12-3 or TRBV12-4 and TRBJ1-1; D not resolved. The CDR3 covers 12 residues. V lost 5 bases, J lost 5 bases, and 9 bases lay in between. Written as DNA, the CDR3 is TGTGCCAGCAGTATAAAAGAGACTGAAGCTTTCTTT. Amino acids: CASSIKETEAFF.

The chain employs TRBV5-1 and TRBJ2-7, with TRBD1 identical over 7 bases. Germline lookup yields CDR1 SGHRS and CDR2 YFSETQ. Germline trimming cut 6 bases from V and 3 bases from J; bases unmatched to any gene: 9. The CDR3 has 14 amino acids. Here the CDR3 DNA reads TGCGCCAGCACCTCCGGGACAGACTTCTACGAGCAGTACTTC. Amino acids: CASTSGTDFYEQYF.

This clonotype occurred a few times. The chain joins TRBV13 to TRBJ2-7, with 8 bases lining up with TRBD1. Per the germline V gene, CDR1 is PRHDT and CDR2 is FYEKMQ (reference sequence). Unmatched junction bases numbered 6, after V lost 5 bases and J lost 0 bases. The CDR3 loop spans 15 amino acids. The CDR3, as DNA: TGTGCCAGCAGCCGGACAGGGCAGAGCTCCTACGAGCAGTACTTC. Its protein is CASSRTGQSSYEQYF.

The V and J genes are TRBV6-5 and TRBJ2-7; a possible D gene is TRBD2 (6 bases). Germline-derived CDR1 and CDR2 are MNHEY and SVGAGI. The V and J ends lost 6 bases and 0 bases respectively, with 15 bases between them. This CDR3 is 15 amino acids long. DNA of the CDR3: TGTGCCAGCAGCGCCGCCGGGGGAGCCTCCTACGAGCAGTACTTC. Residues: CASSAAGGASYEQYF.

There are a few counts of this clonotype. CDR3: CASSVGGLAGEQFF. Here the CDR3 DNA reads TGTGCCAGCAGCGTAGGCGGACTTGCGGGGGAGCAGTTCTTC. This rearrangement joins TRBV9 to TRBJ2-1, with D perhaps TRBD2 (6 bases). Trimming cost V 0 bases and J 10 bases, with 14 bases left between them. CDR3 length: 14 amino acids. Germline lookup yields CDR1 SGDLS and CDR2 YYNGEE. The full variable domain, its missing parts supplied by reference TRBV9 and TRBJ2-1, is DSGVTQTPKHLITATGQRVTLRCSPRSGDLSVYWYQQSLDQGLQFLIQYYNGEERAKGNILERFSAQQFPDLHSELNLSSLELGDSALYFCASSVGGLAGEQFFGPGTRLTVL.

This chain connects TRBV7-8 to TRBJ2-7; 11 bases are shared with TRBD1. The CDR3 is 15 residues long. CDR1 is SGHVS, CDR2 FQNEAQ, per germline. With 6 bases clipped from V and 4 bases from J, the junction kept 8 bases outside the gene matches. The CDR3 DNA reads TGTGCCAGCAGTTTCTGGGGGACAGGGGGATACGAGCAGTACTTC. Protein product: CASSFWGTGGYEQYF. The full variable domain, with the rest looked up from reference TRBV7-8 and TRBJ2-7, is GAGVSQSPRYKVAKRGQDVALRCDPISGHVSLFWYQQALGQGPEFLTYFQNEAQLDKSGLPSDRFFAERPEGSVSTLKIQRTQQEDSAVYLCASSFWGTGGYEQYFGPGTRLTVT.